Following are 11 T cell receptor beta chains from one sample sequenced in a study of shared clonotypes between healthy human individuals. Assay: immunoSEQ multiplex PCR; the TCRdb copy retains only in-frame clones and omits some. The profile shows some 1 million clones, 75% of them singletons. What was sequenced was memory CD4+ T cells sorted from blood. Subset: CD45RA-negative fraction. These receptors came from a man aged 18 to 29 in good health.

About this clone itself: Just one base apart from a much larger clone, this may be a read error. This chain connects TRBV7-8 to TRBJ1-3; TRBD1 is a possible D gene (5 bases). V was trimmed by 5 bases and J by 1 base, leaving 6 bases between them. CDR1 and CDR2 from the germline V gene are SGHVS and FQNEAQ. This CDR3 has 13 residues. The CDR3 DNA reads TGTGCCAGCAGCCAGGGTTCTGGAAACACCATATATTTT. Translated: CASSQGSGNTIYF.

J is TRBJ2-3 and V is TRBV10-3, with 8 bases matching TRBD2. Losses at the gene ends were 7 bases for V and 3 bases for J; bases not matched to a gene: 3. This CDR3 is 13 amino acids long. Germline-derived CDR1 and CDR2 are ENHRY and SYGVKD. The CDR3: CAITGLVTDTQYF. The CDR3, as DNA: TGTGCCATCACGGGACTAGTGACAGATACGCAGTATTTT.

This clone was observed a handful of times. CDR3 protein: CASSQTGNYGYTF. In nucleotides, the CDR3 is TGTGCCAGCAGCCAAACAGGGAACTATGGCTACACCTTC. V gene TRBV6-4 combines with J gene TRBJ1-2, with D possibly being TRBD1 (6 bases). In germline, CDR1 is MRHNA, CDR2 SNTAGT. Trimming removed 6 bases from V and 2 bases from J, with 10 bases in between. CDR3 length: 13 residues.

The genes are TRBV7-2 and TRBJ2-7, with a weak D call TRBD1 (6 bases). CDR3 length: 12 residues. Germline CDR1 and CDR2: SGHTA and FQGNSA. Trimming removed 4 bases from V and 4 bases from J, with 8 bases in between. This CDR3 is CASSSTGYEQYF. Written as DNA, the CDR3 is TGTGCCAGCAGCTCTACAGGGTACGAGCAGTACTTC. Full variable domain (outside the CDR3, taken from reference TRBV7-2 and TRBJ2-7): GAGVSQSPSNKVTEKGKDVELRCDPISGHTALYWYRQSLGQGLEFLIYFQGNSAPDKSGLPSDRFSAERTGGSVSTLTIQRTQQEDSAVYLCASSSTGYEQYFGPGTRLTVT.

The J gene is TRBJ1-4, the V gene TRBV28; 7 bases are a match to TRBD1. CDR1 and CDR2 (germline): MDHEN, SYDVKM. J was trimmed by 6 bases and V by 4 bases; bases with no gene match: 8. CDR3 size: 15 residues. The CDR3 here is CASSSPGTAYEKLFF. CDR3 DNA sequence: TGTGCCAGCAGTTCTCCCGGGACAGCGTATGAAAAACTGTTTTTT.

The CDR3 DNA follows: TGTGCCAGCAGACCTGACAGGACTAATGAAAAACTGTTTTTT. Encoded protein: CASRPDRTNEKLFF. The V gene is TRBV2, the J gene TRBJ1-4, with D tentatively TRBD1 (6 bases). The V gene lost 6 bases and the J gene lost 2 bases, with 10 bases spanning the gap. This CDR3 has 14 residues. The germline gives CDR1 SNHLY, CDR2 FYNNEI.

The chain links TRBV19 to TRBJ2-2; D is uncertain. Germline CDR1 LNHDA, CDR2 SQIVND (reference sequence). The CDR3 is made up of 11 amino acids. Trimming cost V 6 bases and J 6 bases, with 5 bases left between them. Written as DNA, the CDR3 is TGTGCCAGTAGGGGGTCCGGGGAGCTGTTTTTT. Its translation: CASRGSGELFF.

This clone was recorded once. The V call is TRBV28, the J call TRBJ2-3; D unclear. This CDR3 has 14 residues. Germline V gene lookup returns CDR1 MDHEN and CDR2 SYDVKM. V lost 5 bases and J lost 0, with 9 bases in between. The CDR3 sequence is CASSRAISTDTQYF. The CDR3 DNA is TGTGCCAGCAGTCGGGCCATCAGCACAGATACGCAGTATTTT. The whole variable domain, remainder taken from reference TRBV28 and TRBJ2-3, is DVKVTQSSRYLVKRTGEKVFLECVQDMDHENMFWYRQDPGLGLRLIYFSYDVKMKEKGDIPEGYSVSREKKERFSLILESASTNQTSMYLCASSRAISTDTQYFGPGTRLTVL.

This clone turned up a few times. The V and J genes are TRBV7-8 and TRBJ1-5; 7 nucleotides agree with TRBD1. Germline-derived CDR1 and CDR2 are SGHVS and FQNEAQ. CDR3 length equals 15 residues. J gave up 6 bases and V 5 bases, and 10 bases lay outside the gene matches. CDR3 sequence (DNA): TGTGCCAGCAGCCCAGGGACAGCTTTAGGTCAGCCCCAGCATTTT. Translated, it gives CASSPGTALGQPQHF.

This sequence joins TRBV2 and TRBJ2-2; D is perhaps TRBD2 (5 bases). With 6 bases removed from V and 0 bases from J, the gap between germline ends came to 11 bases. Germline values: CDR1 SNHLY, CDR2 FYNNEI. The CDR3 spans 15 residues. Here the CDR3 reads CASRVDGTNTGELFF. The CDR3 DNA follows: TGTGCCAGCAGGGTAGACGGGACGAACACCGGGGAGCTGTTTTTT. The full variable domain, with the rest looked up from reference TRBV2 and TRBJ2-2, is EPEVTQTPSHQVTQMGQEVILRCVPISNHLYFYWYRQILGQKVEFLVSFYNNEISEKSEIFDDQFSVERPDGSNFTLKIRSTKLEDSAMYFCASRVDGTNTGELFFGEGSRLTVL.

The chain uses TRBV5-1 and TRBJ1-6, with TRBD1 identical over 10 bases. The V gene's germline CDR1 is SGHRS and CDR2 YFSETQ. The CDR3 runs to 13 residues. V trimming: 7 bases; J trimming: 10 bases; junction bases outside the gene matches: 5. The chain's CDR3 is CASGTGDGSPLHF. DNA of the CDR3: TGCGCCAGCGGGACAGGGGATGGCTCACCCCTCCACTTT.